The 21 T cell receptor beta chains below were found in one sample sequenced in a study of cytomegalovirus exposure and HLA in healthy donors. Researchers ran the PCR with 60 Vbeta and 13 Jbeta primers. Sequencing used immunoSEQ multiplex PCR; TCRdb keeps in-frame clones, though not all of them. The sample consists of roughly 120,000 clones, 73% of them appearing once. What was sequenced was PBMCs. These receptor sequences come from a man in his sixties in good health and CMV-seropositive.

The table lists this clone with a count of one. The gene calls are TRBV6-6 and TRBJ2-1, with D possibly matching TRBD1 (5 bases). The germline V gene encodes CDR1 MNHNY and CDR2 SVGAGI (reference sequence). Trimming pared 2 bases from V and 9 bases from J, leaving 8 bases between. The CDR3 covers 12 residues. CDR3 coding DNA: TGTGCCAGCAGTTACACAGGCCCTGAGCAGTTCTTC. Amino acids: CASSYTGPEQFF.

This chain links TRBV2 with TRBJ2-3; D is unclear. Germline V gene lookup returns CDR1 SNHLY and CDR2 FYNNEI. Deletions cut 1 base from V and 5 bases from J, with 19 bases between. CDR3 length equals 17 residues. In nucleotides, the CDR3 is TGTGCCAGCAGTGAAGGCCAGAAAGTAGGAGTTCTAGATACGCAGTATTTT. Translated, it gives CASSEGQKVGVLDTQYF. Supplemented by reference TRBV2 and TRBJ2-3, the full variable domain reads EPEVTQTPSHQVTQMGQEVILRCVPISNHLYFYWYRQILGQKVEFLVSFYNNEISEKSEIFDDQFSVERPDGSNFTLKIRSTKLEDSAMYFCASSEGQKVGVLDTQYFGPGTRLTVL.

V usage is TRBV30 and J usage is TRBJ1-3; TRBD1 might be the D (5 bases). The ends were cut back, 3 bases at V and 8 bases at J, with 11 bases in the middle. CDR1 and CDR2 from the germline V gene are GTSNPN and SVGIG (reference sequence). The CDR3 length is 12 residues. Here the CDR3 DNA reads TGTGCCTGGAGGACCGCCAGGGACACCATATATTTT. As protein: CAWRTARDTIYF.

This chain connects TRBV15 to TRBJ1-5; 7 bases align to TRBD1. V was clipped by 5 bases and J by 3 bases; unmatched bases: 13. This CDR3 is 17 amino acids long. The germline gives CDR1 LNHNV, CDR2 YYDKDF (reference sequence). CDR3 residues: CATSARRTGTLNQPQHF. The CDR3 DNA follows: TGTGCCACCAGCGCCCGAAGGACAGGAACCCTCAATCAGCCCCAGCATTTT.

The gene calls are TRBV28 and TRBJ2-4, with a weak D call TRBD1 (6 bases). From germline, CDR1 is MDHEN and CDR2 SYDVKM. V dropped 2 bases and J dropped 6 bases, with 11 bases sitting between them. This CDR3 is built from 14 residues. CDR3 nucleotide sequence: TGTGCCAGCAGTTTAGGATTACAGGGAAACATTCAGTACTTC. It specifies CASSLGLQGNIQYF.

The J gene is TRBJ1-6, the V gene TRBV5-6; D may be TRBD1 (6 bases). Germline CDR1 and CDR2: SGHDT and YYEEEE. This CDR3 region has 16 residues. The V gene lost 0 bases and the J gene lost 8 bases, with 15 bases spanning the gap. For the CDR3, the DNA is TGTGCCAGCAGCTTGGGAGGCACAGGGCTTGATTCACCCCTCCACTTT. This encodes CASSLGGTGLDSPLHF.

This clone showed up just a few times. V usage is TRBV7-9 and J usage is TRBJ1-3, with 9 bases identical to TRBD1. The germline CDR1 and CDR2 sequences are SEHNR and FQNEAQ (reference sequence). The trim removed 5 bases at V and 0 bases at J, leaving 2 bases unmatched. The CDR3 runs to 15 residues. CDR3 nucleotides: TGTGCCAGCAGCAAACAGGGGGCCTCTGGAAACACCATATATTTT. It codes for CASSKQGASGNTIYF.

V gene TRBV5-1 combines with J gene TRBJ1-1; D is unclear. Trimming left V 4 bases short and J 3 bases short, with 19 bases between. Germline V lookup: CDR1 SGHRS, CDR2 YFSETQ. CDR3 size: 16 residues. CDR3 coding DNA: TGCGCCAGCAGCCCATTAGGAGGGATCGTGGACACTGAAGCTTTCTTT. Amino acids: CASSPLGGIVDTEAFF.

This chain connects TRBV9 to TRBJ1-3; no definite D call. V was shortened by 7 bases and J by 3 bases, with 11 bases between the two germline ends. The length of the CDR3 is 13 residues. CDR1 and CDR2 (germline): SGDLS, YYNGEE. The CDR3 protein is CASGRGHGNTIYF. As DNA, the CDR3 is TGTGCCAGCGGACGGGGTCATGGAAACACCATATATTTT.

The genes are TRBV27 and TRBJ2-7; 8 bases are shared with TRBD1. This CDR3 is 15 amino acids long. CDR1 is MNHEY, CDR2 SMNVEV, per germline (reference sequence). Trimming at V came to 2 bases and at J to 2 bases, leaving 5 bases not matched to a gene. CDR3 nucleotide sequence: TGTGCCAGCAGTTTAGGTCAGGGGGCGGCCTACGAGCAGTACTTC. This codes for CASSLGQGAAYEQYF.

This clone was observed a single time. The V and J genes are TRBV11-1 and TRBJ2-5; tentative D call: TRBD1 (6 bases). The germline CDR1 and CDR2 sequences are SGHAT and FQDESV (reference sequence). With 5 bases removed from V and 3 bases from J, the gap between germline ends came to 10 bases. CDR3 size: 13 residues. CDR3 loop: CASSIHREETQYF. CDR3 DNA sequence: TGTGCCAGCAGCATACACAGGGAAGAGACCCAGTACTTC.

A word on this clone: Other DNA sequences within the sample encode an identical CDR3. The CDR3 here is CASSLRDRGAGELFF. DNA for the CDR3: TGTGCCAGCAGCTTAAGGGACAGGGGAGCCGGGGAGCTGTTTTTT. This chain joins TRBV7-4 and TRBJ2-2; 10 nucleotides line up with TRBD1. The CDR3 totals 15 residues. From germline, CDR1 is SGHVT and CDR2 SQSDAQ. V was clipped by 2 bases and J by 6 bases; unmatched bases: 3. The entire variable domain, with the rest obtained from reference TRBV7-4 and TRBJ2-2, is as follows: GAGVSQSPRYKVAKRGRDVALRCDSISGHVTLYWYRQTLGQGSEVLTYSQSDAQRDKSGRPSGRFSAERPERSVSTLKIQRTEQGDSAVYLCASSLRDRGAGELFFGEGSRLTVL.

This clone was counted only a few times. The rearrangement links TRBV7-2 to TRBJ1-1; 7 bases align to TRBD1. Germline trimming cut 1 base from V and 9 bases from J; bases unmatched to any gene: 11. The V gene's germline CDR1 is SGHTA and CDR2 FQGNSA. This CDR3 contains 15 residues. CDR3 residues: CASSLGGGGGEQAFF. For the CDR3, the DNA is TGTGCCAGCAGCTTAGGAGGAGGAGGGGGCGAACAAGCTTTCTTT.

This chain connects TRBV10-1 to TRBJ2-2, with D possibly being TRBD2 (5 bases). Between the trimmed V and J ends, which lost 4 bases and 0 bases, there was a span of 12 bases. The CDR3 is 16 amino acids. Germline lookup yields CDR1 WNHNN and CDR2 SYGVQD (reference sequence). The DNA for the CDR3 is TGCGCCAGCAGTGGTGCTAGCAGTTCGAACACCGGGGAGCTGTTTTTT. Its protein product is CASSGASSSNTGELFF.

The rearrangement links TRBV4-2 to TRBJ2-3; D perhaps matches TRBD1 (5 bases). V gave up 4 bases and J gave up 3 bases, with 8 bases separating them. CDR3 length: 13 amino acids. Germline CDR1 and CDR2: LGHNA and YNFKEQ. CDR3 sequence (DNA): TGTGCCAGCAGCCCCCAGGGTACAGATACGCAGTATTTT. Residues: CASSPQGTDTQYF.

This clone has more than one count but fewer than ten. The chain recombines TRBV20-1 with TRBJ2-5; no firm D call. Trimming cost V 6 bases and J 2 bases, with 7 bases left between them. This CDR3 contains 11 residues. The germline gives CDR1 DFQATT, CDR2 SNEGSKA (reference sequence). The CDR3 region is CSAQHQETQYF. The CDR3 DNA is TGCAGTGCACAACATCAAGAGACCCAGTACTTC.

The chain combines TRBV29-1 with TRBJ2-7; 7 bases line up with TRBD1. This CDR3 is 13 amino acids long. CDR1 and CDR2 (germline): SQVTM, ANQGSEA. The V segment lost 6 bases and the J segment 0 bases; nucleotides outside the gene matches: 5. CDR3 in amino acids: CSVNRDSSYEQYF. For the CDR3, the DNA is TGCAGCGTCAACCGGGACAGCTCCTACGAGCAGTACTTC.

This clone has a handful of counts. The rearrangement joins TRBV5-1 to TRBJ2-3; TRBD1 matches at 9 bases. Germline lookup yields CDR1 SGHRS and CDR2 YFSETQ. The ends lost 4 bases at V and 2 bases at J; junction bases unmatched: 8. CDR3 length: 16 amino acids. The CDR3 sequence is CASSATGTGITDTQYF. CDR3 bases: TGCGCCAGCAGCGCCACCGGGACAGGGATCACAGATACGCAGTATTTT.

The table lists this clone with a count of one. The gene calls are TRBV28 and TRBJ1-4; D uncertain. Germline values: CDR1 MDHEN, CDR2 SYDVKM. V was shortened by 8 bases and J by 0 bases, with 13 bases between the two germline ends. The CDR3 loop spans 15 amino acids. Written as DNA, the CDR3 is TGTGCCAGCGGACTATCGACAACAACTAATGAAAAACTGTTTTTT. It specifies CASGLSTTTNEKLFF.

CDR3 DNA: TGTGCCAGCAGTTTAACACAACGATCACCCCTCCACTTT. This encodes CASSLTQRSPLHF. This chain connects TRBV27 to TRBJ1-6; D is uncertain. The CDR3 length is 13 residues. V shed 2 bases and J shed 10 bases, with 9 bases lying between them. Germline V gene sequence: CDR1 MNHEY, CDR2 SMNVEV (reference sequence).

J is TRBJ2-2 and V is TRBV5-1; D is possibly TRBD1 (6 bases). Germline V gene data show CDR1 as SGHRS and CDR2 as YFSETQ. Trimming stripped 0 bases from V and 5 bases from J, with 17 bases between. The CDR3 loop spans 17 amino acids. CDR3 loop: CASSLAVARGLTGELFF. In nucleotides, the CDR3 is TGCGCCAGCAGCTTGGCCGTCGCGAGGGGGTTAACCGGGGAGCTGTTTTTT. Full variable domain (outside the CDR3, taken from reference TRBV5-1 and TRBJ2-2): KAGVTQTPRYLIKTRGQQVTLSCSPISGHRSVSWYQQTPGQGLQFLFEYFSETQRNKGNFPGRFSGRQFSNSRSEMNVSTLELGDSALYLCASSLAVARGLTGELFFGEGSRLTVL.